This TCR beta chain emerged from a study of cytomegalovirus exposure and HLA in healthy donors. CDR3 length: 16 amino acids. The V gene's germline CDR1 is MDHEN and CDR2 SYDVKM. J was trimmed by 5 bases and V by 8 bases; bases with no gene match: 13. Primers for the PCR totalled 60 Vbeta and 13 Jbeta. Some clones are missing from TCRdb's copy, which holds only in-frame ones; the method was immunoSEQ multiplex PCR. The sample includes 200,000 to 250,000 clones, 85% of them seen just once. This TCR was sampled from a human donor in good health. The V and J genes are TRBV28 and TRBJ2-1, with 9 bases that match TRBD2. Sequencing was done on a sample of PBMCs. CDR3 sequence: CASPPAGSGSHNEQFF. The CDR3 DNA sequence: TGTGCCAGCCCCCCCGCTGGTAGCGGGAGCCACAATGAGCAGTTCTTC. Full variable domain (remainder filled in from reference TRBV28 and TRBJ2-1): DVKVTQSSRYLVKRTGEKVFLECVQDMDHENMFWYRQDPGLGLRLIYFSYDVKMKEKGDIPEGYSVSREKKERFSLILESASTNQTSMYLCASPPAGSGSHNEQFFGPGTRLTVL.